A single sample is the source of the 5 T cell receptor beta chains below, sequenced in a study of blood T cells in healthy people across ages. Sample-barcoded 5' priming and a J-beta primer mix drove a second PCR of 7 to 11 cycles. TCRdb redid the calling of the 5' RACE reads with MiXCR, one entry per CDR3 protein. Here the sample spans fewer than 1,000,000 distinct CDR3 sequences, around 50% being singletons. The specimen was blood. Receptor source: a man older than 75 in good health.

Here the CDR3 reads CASTMSGSYEQYF. The CDR3 bases are TGTGCCAGCACGATGTCAGGGTCCTACGAGCAGTACTTC. V gene TRBV6-5 combines with J gene TRBJ2-7, with D perhaps matching TRBD1 (5 bases). Germline-derived CDR1 and CDR2 are MNHEY and SVGAGI. The CDR3 has 13 amino acids. Trimming took 7 bases from V and 1 from J, leaving 11 bases between them.

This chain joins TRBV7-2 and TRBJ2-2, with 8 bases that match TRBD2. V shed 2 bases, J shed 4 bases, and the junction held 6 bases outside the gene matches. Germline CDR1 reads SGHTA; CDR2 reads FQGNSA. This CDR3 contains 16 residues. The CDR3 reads CASSLTGGPITGELFF. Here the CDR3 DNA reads TGTGCCAGCAGCTTAACGGGAGGGCCCATCACCGGGGAGCTGTTTTTT.

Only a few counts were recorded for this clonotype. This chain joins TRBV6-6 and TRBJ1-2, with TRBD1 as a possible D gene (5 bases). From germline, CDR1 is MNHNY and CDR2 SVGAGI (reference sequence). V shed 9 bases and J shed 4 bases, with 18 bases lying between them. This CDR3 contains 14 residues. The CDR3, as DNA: TGTGCCAGTGCCGGGACGGAGATAGTCTATGGCTACACCTTC. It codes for CASAGTEIVYGYTF.

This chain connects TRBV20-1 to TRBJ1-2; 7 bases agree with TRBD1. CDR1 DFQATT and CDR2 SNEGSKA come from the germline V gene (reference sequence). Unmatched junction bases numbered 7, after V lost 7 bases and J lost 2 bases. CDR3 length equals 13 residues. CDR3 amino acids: CSVTRGLNYGYTF. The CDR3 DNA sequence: TGCAGTGTTACGAGGGGGCTCAACTATGGCTACACCTTC.

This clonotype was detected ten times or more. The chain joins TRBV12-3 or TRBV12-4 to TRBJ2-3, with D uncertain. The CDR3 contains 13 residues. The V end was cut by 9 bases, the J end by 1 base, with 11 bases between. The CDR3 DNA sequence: TGTGCCAGTCAGATGGGCGGCACAGATACGCAGTATTTT. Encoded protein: CASQMGGTDTQYF.